This T cell receptor beta chain emerged from a study of control samples from healthy donors and cancer patients. TCRdb's table, derived via immunoSEQ multiplex PCR, lists solely in-frame clones and lacks some. The sample lists 100,000 to 150,000 clones; around 93% were seen once. V was cut by 3 bases and J by 1 base, with 13 bases left in between. The germline CDR1 and CDR2 sequences are GTSNPN and SVGIG (reference sequence). The CDR3 extends over 15 amino acids. The sequenced sample was blood. This TCR was sampled from a man between 18 and 35 years old in good health. V is TRBV30 and J is TRBJ1-5; TRBD1 might be the D (6 bases). The CDR3 DNA reads as TGTGCCTGGAGCGATCAGGGGTCGAGCAATCAGCCCCAGCATTTT. It specifies CAWSDQGSSNQPQHF.